The entry below describes one T cell receptor (beta chain). The antigen is undetermined. The sample belongs to a study of shared clonotypes between healthy human individuals. Study results and caveats: The small donor group covered limited genetic and exposure diversity. Rarefaction revealed incomplete sorted-subset sequencing despite large depth.

Terminally differentiated effector memory CD45RA+ cells were left out of the naive CD8 fraction, which was CD45RO-negative and positively selected for CCR7. All participating donors were Caucasian adults from Nashville, Tennessee. V was clipped by 4 bases and J by 4 bases, with 14 bases between them. CDR1 and CDR2 (germline): SGDLS, YYNGEE. The CDR3 extends over 14 amino acids. Sorted-subset replicate PCRs used about 200 ng DNA, around 31,000 T cell genomes. Only in-frame clones appear in the TCRdb table, and some are missing; sequencing was by immunoSEQ multiplex PCR. The sample consists of around 700,000 clones, under 95% of them appearing once.

This receptor was identified in a man aged 25 to 40 in good health. Material for sequencing was naive CD8+ T cells sorted from blood. V usage is TRBV9 and J usage is TRBJ1-2; tentative D call: TRBD1 (6 bases). The CDR3 nucleotides are TGTGCCAGCAGCCCAGGGGAGGGGACCTATGGCTACACCTTC. This encodes CASSPGEGTYGYTF. Using reference TRBV9 and TRBJ1-2 for the parts outside the CDR3, the full variable domain is DSGVTQTPKHLITATGQRVTLRCSPRSGDLSVYWYQQSLDQGLQFLIQYYNGEERAKGNILERFSAQQFPDLHSELNLSSLELGDSALYFCASSPGEGTYGYTFGSGTRLTVV.